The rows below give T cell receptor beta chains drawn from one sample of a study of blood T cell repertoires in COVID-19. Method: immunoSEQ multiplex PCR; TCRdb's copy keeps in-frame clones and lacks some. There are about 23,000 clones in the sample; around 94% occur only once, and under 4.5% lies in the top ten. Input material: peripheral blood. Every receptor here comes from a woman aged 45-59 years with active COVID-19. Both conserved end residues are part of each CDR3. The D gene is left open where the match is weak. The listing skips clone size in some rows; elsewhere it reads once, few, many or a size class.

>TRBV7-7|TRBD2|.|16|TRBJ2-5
TGTGCTAGGCTGAAAAGCTGGCGGGAGGGCCCGGAGACCCAGTACTTC
CARLKSWREGPETQYF
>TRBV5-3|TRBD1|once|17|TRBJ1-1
TGTGCCAGAAGCCTAACCGGACAGGGGGCAAGGAACACTGAAGCTTTCTTT
CARSLTGQGARNTEAFF
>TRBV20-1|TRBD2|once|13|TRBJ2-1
TGCAGTGCTAGTCCCCCCGTAGCGGGGGAGCAGTTCTTC
CSASPPVAGEQFF
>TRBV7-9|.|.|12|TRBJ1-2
TGTGCCAGCAGCCTAAGGACAGACGGCTACACCTTC
CASSLRTDGYTF
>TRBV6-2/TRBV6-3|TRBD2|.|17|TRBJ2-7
TGTGCCAGCAGTTACTCGTGGGGGACTAGCGGGTCGTACGAGCAGTACTTC
CASSYSWGTSGSYEQYF
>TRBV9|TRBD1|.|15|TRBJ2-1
TGTGCCAGCAGCGTAGAAGCGACAGGGGGAAGGGAGCAGTTCTTC
CASSVEATGGREQFF
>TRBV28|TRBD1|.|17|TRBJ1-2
TGTGCCAGCAGCGACCCGACAGGGGGCGGTGGAAGATACGGCTACACCTTC
CASSDPTGGGGRYGYTF
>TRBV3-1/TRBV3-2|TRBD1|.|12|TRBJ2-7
TGTGCCAGCAGCTCCACAGGGGACGAGCAGTACTTC
CASSSTGDEQYF
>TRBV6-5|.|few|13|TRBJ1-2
TGTGCCAGCAGTTCCGGGTTTGTGCGGGGCTACACCTTC
CASSSGFVRGYTF
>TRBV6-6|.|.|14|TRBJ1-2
TGTGCCAGCAGTTACCACACGTTTAACTATGGCTACACCTTC
CASSYHTFNYGYTF
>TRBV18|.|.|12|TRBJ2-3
TGTGCCAGCTCACCCCAGGGAGATACGCAGTATTTT
CASSPQGDTQYF
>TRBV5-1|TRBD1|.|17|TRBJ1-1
TGCGCCAGCAGCTTATCTATCGGACAGGGAAGGAACACTGAAGCTTTCTTT
CASSLSIGQGRNTEAFF
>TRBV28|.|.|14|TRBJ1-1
TGTGCCAGCAGTTACAACCAGGGGAGTGCTGAAGCTTTCTTT
CASSYNQGSAEAFF
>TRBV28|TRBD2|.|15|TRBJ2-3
TGTGCCAGCAGGACGAGCGGGGGGGCCGAAGATACGCAGTATTTT
CASRTSGGAEDTQYF
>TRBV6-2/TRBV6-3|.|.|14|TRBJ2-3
TGTGCCAGCAGTTCACCTGCCAGGGCAGATACGCAGTATTTT
CASSSPARADTQYF